This TCR beta chain was recovered during a study of OX40 agonist ivuxolimab in advanced cancers. Study results and caveats: CD4+ T cells averaged fewer expanded clones than CD8+ T cells. Dose levels from 0.1 to 3.0 mg/kg saw CD4+ and CD8+ blood T cells expand clonally by week 6. In the expanded peripheral T cells, antigen specificity was never determined.

Profiling relied on immunoSEQ multiplex PCR, and the TCRdb table lists in-frame clones only, not all of them. Of more than 45,000 clones in the sample, 88% were seen once. The CDR3 runs to 14 residues. Germline V gives CDR1 SNHLY, CDR2 FYNNEI. V lost 6 bases and J lost 2, with 12 bases in between. This clone was seen just once. Its target is unknown. This TCR came from an adult with an advanced solid tumor such as melanoma, head and neck, liver or kidney cancer. The chain couples TRBV2 to TRBJ2-3, with D possibly being TRBD2 (6 bases). The material was CD4+ or CD8+ T cells sorted from blood, obtained in a trial of the OX40 agonist ivuxolimab. For the CDR3, the DNA is TGTGCCAGCAGCCTGGGACTGGCCACAGATACGCAGTATTTT. Residues: CASSLGLATDTQYF. Supplemented by reference TRBV2 and TRBJ2-3, the full variable domain reads EPEVTQTPSHQVTQMGQEVILRCVPISNHLYFYWYRQILGQKVEFLVSFYNNEISEKSEIFDDQFSVERPDGSNFTLKIRSTKLEDSAMYFCASSLGLATDTQYFGPGTRLTVL.